Presented here are 8 T cell receptor beta chains from one specimen sequenced in a study of T cell repertoires in cytomegalovirus infection. One entry per CDR3 protein results from TCRdb running MiXCR on the reads. The data hold 200,000 to 250,000 distinct CDR3 sequences, with over 9% observed a single time. Sequencing was done on a sample of PBMCs. The receptor source for this set is a human donor in good health (CMV status not recorded). Some clones in this sample may be carry-over from other donors' samples.

The chain couples TRBV12-3 or TRBV12-4 to TRBJ2-7; a possible D gene is TRBD2 (5 bases). This CDR3 comprises 12 residues. V was trimmed by 2 bases and J by 5 bases, leaving 7 bases between them. The CDR3 nucleotides read TGTGCCAGCAGTTTATTAGCGAACGAGCAGTACTTC. Its translation is CASSLLANEQYF.

The V gene is TRBV20-1, the J gene TRBJ2-7; 12 positions agree with TRBD2. Trimming took 8 bases from V and 1 from J; bases not matched to a gene: 3. The CDR3 is 13 amino acids. Germline CDR1 and CDR2: DFQATT and SNEGSKA (reference sequence). CDR3: CSSTSGRSYEQYF. CDR3 sequence (DNA): TGCAGTTCGACTAGCGGGAGATCCTACGAGCAGTACTTC.

This clonotype was detected ten times or more. The chain couples TRBV6-2 or TRBV6-3 to TRBJ2-7; no definite D call. Germline loops: CDR1 MNHEY, CDR2 SVGEGT. V lost 6 bases, J lost 4 bases, and 13 bases lay in between. The CDR3 extends over 13 amino acids. CDR3 loop: CASSTSDGYEQYF. In DNA form, the CDR3 reads TGTGCCAGCAGCACCTCGGACGGGTACGAGCAGTACTTC.

This clonotype was seen a few times. The chain has TRBV4-2 and TRBJ1-5; no firm D call. Germline CDR1 is LGHNA and CDR2 is YNFKEQ. V was shortened by 1 base and J by 4 bases, with 20 bases between the two germline ends. The length of the CDR3 is 18 residues. The CDR3 bases are TGTGCCAGCAGCCAAGGCGTGGGCAGACTACCGCAAAATCAGCCCCAGCATTTT. Translating it yields CASSQGVGRLPQNQPQHF.

There are many counts of this clonotype. V gene TRBV20-1 combines with J gene TRBJ2-3; the D gene is possibly TRBD2 (5 bases). This CDR3 is built from 14 residues. Germline CDR1 and CDR2: DFQATT and SNEGSKA (reference sequence). The germline V and J ends were trimmed by 0 bases and 1 base, with 8 bases remaining between them. The chain's CDR3 is CSARDPAGTDTQYF. CDR3 nucleotide sequence: TGCAGTGCTAGAGACCCAGCGGGCACAGATACGCAGTATTTT.

For this clonotype: A much larger clone is a single base away; this may be a read error. The CDR3 does not close with the conserved phenylalanine or tryptophan, likely indicating a read error. This chain joins TRBV7-2 and TRBJ2-5, with 10 positions matching TRBD1. Germline CDR1 is SGHTA and CDR2 is FQGNSA. Unmatched junction bases numbered 8, after V lost 5 bases and J lost 5 bases. This CDR3 is 15 amino acids long. The CDR3: CASSQGDRGQETQYS. CDR3 coding DNA: TGTGCCAGCAGCCAAGGGGACAGGGGACAGGAGACCCAGTACTCC.

This clonotype was observed a handful of times. The CDR3 here is CASSRTQGPSNQPQHF. CDR3 bases: TGTGCCAGCAGCCGTACCCAGGGACCTAGCAATCAGCCCCAGCATTTT. J is TRBJ1-5 and V is TRBV12-3 or TRBV12-4; perhaps TRBD1 as D (5 bases). This CDR3 is built from 16 residues. The V end was cut by 6 bases, the J end by 0 bases, with 15 bases between.

In this sample, this clonotype turned up many times. The CDR3: CASSPTDSLNTEAFF. CDR3 bases: TGTGCCAGCAGCCCGACCGACAGCCTTAACACTGAAGCTTTCTTT. The chain has TRBV7-9 and TRBJ1-1; TRBD1 is a possible D gene (5 bases). CDR3 length equals 15 residues. In germline, CDR1 is SEHNR, CDR2 FQNEAQ (reference sequence). The V end lost 5 bases, the J end lost 2 bases, and 15 bases lay between the germline ends.